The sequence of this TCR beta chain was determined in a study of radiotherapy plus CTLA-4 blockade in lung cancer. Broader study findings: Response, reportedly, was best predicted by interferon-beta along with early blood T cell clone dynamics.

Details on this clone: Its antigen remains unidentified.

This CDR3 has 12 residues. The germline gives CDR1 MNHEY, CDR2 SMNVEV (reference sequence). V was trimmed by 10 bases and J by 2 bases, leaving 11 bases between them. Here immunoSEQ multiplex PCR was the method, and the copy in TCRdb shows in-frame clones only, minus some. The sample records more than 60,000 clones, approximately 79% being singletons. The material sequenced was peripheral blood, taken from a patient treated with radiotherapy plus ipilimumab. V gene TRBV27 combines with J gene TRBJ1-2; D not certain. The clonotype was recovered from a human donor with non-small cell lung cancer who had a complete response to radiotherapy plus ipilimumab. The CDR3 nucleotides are TGTGCCACGAGGGCCGGCAACTATGGCTACACCTTC. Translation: CATRAGNYGYTF.